The clone carrying this T cell receptor beta chain was seen once. The antigen remains undetermined. The sample comes from a study of CD8 T cell repertoires and HIV-1 epitope variants. Turning to the study itself: Separate wells received one of Twenty-five Gag or Nef variant peptides. IL-2, IL-7 and IL-15 were added on days 3 and 7 of roughly ten-day cultures.

Study observations and caveats: Four or five clonotypes recognized Nef KF9, one HW9, none TAALDMSHF. The assay identified only TCR beta chains of antigen-proliferating T cells.

Repertoires were generated with immunoSEQ multiplex PCR, while TCRdb's copy carries only in-frame clones and drops some. This repertoire shows over 4,000 clones, about 66% found once; its top ten account for around 40%. This TCR was sampled from a male donor with HIV. The sample taken for sequencing was cultured CD8+ T cells derived from PBMCs.

The CDR3, as DNA: TGCGCCAGCAGCCCCCAGCTCGGACAGACCTATGGCTACACCTTC. Its protein product is CASSPQLGQTYGYTF. V is TRBV4-3 and J is TRBJ1-2, with D maybe TRBD1 (6 bases). Germline CDR1 reads LGHNA; CDR2 reads YSLEER. V was trimmed by 4 bases and J by 4 bases, leaving 16 bases between them. The length of the CDR3 is 15 residues.